A selection of T cell receptor beta chains follows, all from one sample in a study of graft-versus-host responses after intestinal transplantation. Using immunoSEQ multiplex PCR, the repertoire was profiled, and TCRdb retains in-frame clones only, with some absent. Of 60,000 to 75,000 clones listed, roughly nine tenths are singletons. Here the sequenced sample was ileum tissue, taken less than 400 days after transplant. The receptor set was obtained from a human patient who received an intestinal transplant, so some T cells may come from the graft donor. The CDR3 runs from the conserved cysteine through the conserved F or W. A D gene is named only where the DNA matches it firmly. Some rows mark clone size as missing; the rest say once, few, many or name a class of expanded clone.

TRBJ2-5	-	-	TRBV13	TGTGCCAGCAGCTTGGAAGAGACCCAGTACTTC	CASSLEETQYF
TRBJ2-7	-	TRBD1	TRBV7-6	TGTGCCAGCAGCTTAGCGCCAACAAAGAGGACAGGGACGTCCTACGAGCAGTACTTC	CASSLAPTKRTGTSYEQYF
TRBJ1-1	-	-	TRBV9	TGTGCCAGCAGCGGAGGGGGGGGCACTGAAGCTTTCTTT	CASSGGGGTEAFF
TRBJ2-1	-	-	TRBV4-1	TGCGCCAGCAGCCCCCAGGGGAATGAGCAGTTCTTC	CASSPQGNEQFF
TRBJ1-1	-	-	TRBV6-5	TGTGCCAGCAGTTACGCAGGCGCCGCTGAAGCTTTCTTT	CASSYAGAAEAFF
TRBJ1-5	-	-	TRBV10-1	TGCGCCAGCAGAGAAAAACAGGGCCCAAATCAGCCCCAGCATTTT	CASREKQGPNQPQHF
TRBJ2-7	-	TRBD1	TRBV5-1	TGCGCCAGCAGCTGGGGACAGGGAGTTTACGAGCAGTACTTC	CASSWGQGVYEQYF
TRBJ1-2	-	TRBD1	TRBV6-5	TGTGCCAGCAGTTTAACAGGGGGAAATGGCTACACCTTC	CASSLTGGNGYTF
TRBJ2-7	once	-	TRBV5-1	TGCGCCAGCAGGAAGGACACCTACGAGCAGTACTTC	CASRKDTYEQYF
TRBJ2-1	-	TRBD2	TRBV9	TGTGCCAGCAGCGTGGACATAGCGGGGGGCCCCTACAATGAGCAGTTCTTC	CASSVDIAGGPYNEQFF